A single T cell receptor (beta chain) is shown here with its context. Its antigen target is currently unknown. Per-base qualities were not stored, and no clone one base away is much larger. Participants in the prospective study were enrolled through a virtual design, were aged about 18 to 100 years, and lived in 24 United States geographic areas. To assign participants to cohorts, the prospective study relied on clinical history that participants themselves reported in a screening survey and a study questionnaire. Recovered participants in ImmuneRACE Cohort 3 were defined by two consecutive negative NP/OP PCR tests, clearance by a healthcare professional, or resolution of symptoms. In the prospective study, whole blood, serum and a nasopharyngeal or oropharyngeal swab were collected from each participant by mobile phlebotomists. Over a roughly two-month period, participants in the prospective study had the option of providing additional blood draws and questionnaires. Blood samples from the prospective study were shipped frozen or at room temperature prior to DNA extraction.

These data belong to a study of blood T cell repertoires in COVID-19 (TCRdb year 2020). Broadly, across the study: The collaborator samples originated in the United States, Italy and Spain and spanned the acute and convalescent phases of COVID-19. The material from the prospective study consisted of cDNA or gDNA derived from T cells, B-cell-depleted T cells, or PBMCs. The dataset comprised deeply sampled blood TCRbeta repertoires from subjects exposed to, actively infected with, or recovered from COVID-19. A freely available public database, intended as a resource for researchers studying the immune response to SARS-CoV-2, is where the repertoires were released. The samples were drawn from two sources: the first 160 participants of the ongoing ImmuneRACE study, and 1,254 subjects contributed by 6 global collaborators. A de-identified subject ID, COVID-19 status, age in years and sex were almost always included in the sample metadata. HLA class I and class II types, where available, came from metadata supplied by the sample provider rather than from assay-based typing. Findings and caveats that apply to the study as a whole: How much clinical and demographic metadata was included differed by source and by participant, and the metadata was provided uncurated.

TCRbeta CDR3 regions were amplified from genomic DNA using the immunoSEQ Assay, a bias-controlled multiplex PCR. In the original analysis: Within the assay, amplification of reference gene primers was used to estimate how many nucleated cells each sample contained. Sequence reads were collapsed and filtered to measure the absolute abundance of every unique TCRbeta CDR3 rearrangement. For each sample, productive Simpson clonality was calculated as the square root of Simpson's diversity index across productive rearrangements. TCRdb carries this immuneACCESS record with in-frame sequences only. Its versions omit some clonotypes, under half of them owing to an unresolved V gene in the studies checked, with the rest unexplained. The D gene and trimming were derived from the DNA, and the V and J assignments and clone size from that table. The sample table contains under 350,000 clones; only one count was recorded for around 90% of them. The ten largest make up 1.5% to 2% of the sample.

The sequence derives from a woman between 40 and 50 years old who had recovered from COVID-19. The sequenced sample consisted of PBMCs or T cells enriched from blood (not recorded which).

The CDR3 amino acid sequence is: CASSLLTGGSSGNTIYF. The DNA reads TGCGCCAGCAGCTTACTGACAGGCGGAAGCTCTGGAAACACCATATATTTT. The rearrangement combines TRBV5-1 with TRBJ1-3; perhaps TRBD1 is the D gene, with 6 bases matching. From cysteine to phenylalanine, the CDR3 is 17 amino acids long. Just CDR3 DNA is preserved here, 51 bases in frame from base 1. According to the germline V gene, CDR1 reads SGHRS and CDR2 reads YFSETQ. The junction carries 15 bases between V and J, which are trimmed by 2 bases and 0 bases respectively.